This record concerns one TCR beta chain sequence. The antigen is unknown. The sample comes from a study of T cell responses to AZD1222 COVID-19 vaccine. Study-level results: Two AZD1222 administrations were followed by greater Spike-specific TCR breadth and depth. Nearly half of spike-specific TCRs reportedly target unmutated variant regions.

V shed 3 bases and J 7 bases; nucleotides not matched to a gene: 4. Germline V gives CDR1 KGHDR, CDR2 SFDVKD. The CDR3 has 16 residues. Assay used: immunoSEQ multiplex PCR; TCRdb lists only in-frame clones, some missing. The sample carries 50,000 to 65,000 clones, 65% to 85% recorded once. The sequenced sample was peripheral blood, obtained 28 days after the second AZD1222 dose. The chain links TRBV24-1 to TRBJ2-1, with 14 bases identical to TRBD2. The sequence was obtained from an adult who received the AZD1222 COVID-19 vaccine. CDR3 protein: CATSDPGLAGDNEQFF. DNA for the CDR3: TGTGCCACCAGTGATCCGGGACTAGCGGGAGATAATGAGCAGTTCTTC.